The TCR beta chain described here comes from a study of cytomegalovirus exposure and HLA in healthy donors. General study points: Relative to the approximately 700-donor mean, N-insertions were reportedly fewer in an Asian-associated ancestry cluster in a later analysis. An analysis done earlier found most TCR beta V segments productive about 87% or about 30% of the time. Common viral pathogens seemed to be connected with several of the most significant clusters, according to a later analysis.

The study ran its PCR with 60 Vbeta and 13 Jbeta primers. Data came from immunoSEQ multiplex PCR; TCRdb stores just in-frame clones and leaves some out. The sample carries under 200,000 clones, roughly 76% recorded once. V was clipped by 3 bases and J by 1 base, with 16 bases between them. Looked up from germline, CDR1 is SGDLS and CDR2 is YYNGEE. The CDR3 contains 16 residues. A remark on this clone: Its cognate antigen is unknown.

The sample was PBMCs. The TCR originated in a woman in her 50s in good health and CMV-seronegative. The V and J genes are TRBV9 and TRBJ2-5, with TRBD2 as a possible D gene (7 bases). The CDR3 sequence: CASSGGDGGLQETQYF. CDR3 DNA: TGTGCCAGCAGCGGGGGGGACGGGGGGCTCCAAGAGACCCAGTACTTC. Drawing the rest from reference TRBV9 and TRBJ2-5, the complete variable domain is DSGVTQTPKHLITATGQRVTLRCSPRSGDLSVYWYQQSLDQGLQFLIQYYNGEERAKGNILERFSAQQFPDLHSELNLSSLELGDSALYFCASSGGDGGLQETQYFGPGTRLLVL.